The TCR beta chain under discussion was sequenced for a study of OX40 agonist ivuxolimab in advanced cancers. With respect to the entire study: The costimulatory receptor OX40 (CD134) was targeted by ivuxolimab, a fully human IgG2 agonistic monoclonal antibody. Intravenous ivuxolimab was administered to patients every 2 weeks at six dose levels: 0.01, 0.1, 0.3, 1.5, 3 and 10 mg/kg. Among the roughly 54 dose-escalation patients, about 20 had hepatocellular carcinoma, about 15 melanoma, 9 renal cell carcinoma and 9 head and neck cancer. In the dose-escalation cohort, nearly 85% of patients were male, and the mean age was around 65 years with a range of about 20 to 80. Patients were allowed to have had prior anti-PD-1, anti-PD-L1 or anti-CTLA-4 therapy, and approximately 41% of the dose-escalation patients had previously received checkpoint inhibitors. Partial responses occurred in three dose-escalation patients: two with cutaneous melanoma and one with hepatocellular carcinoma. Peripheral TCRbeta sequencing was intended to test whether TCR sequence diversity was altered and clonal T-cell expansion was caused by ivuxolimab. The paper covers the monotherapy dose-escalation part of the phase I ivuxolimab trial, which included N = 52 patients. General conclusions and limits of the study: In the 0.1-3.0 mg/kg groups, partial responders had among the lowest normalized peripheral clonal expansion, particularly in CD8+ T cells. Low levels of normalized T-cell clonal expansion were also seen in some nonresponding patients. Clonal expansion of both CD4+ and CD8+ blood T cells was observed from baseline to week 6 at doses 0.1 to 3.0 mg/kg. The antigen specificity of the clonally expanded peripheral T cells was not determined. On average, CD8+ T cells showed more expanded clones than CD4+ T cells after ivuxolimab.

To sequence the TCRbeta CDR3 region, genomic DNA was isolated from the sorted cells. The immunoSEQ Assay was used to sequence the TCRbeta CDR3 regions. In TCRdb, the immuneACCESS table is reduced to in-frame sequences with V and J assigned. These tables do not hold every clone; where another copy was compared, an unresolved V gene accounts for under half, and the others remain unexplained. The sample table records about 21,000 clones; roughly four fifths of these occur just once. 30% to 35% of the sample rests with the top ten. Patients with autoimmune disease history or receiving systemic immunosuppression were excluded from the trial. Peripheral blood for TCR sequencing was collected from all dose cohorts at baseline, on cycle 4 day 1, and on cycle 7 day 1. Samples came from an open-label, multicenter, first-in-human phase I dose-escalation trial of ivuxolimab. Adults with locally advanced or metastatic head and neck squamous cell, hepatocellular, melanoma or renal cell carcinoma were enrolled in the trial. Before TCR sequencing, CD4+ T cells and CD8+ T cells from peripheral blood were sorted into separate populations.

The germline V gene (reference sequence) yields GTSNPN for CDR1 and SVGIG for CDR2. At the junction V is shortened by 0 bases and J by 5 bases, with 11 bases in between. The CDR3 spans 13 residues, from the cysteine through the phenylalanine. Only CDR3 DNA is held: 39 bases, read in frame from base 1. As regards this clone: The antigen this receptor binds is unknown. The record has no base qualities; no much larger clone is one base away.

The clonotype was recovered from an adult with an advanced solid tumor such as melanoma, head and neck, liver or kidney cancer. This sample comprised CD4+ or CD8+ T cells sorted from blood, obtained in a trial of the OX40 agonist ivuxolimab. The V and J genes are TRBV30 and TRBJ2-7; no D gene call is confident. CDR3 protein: CAWSVDVDNEQYF. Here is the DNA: TGTGCCTGGAGTGTGGATGTCGATAACGAGCAGTACTTC.